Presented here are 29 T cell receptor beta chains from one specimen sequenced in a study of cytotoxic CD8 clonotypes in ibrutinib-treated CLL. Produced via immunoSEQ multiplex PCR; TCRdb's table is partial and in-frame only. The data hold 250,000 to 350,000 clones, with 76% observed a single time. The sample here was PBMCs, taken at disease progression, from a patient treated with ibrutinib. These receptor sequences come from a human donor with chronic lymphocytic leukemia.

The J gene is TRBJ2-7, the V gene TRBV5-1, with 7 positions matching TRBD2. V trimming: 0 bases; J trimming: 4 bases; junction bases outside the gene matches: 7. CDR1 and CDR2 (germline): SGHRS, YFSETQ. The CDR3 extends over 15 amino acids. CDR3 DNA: TGCGCCAGCAGCTTGGTGCCAGCGGGGATTTACGAGCAGTACTTC. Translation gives CASSLVPAGIYEQYF.

This CDR3 reads CASSPGTEKTTSYGYTF. CDR3 bases: TGTGCCAGCTCGCCCGGGACAGAAAAGACTACATCTTATGGCTACACCTTC. The chain employs TRBV25-1 and TRBJ1-2; 7 bases agree with TRBD1. Germline trimming cut 8 bases from V and 5 bases from J; bases unmatched to any gene: 20. The V gene's germline CDR1 is MGHDK and CDR2 SYGVNS. The length of the CDR3 is 17 residues.

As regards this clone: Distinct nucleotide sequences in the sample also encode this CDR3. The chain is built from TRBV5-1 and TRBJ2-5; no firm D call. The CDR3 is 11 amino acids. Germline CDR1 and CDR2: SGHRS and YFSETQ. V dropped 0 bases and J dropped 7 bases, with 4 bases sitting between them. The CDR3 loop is CASSLAGTQYF. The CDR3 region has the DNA TGCGCCAGCAGCTTGGCAGGGACCCAGTACTTC.

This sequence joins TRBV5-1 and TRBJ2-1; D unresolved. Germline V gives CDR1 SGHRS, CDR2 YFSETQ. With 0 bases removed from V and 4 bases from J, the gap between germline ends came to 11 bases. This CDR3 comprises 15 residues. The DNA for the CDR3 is TGCGCCAGCAGCTTGGCCGCCCTCGTATACAATGAGCAGTTCTTC. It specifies CASSLAALVYNEQFF.

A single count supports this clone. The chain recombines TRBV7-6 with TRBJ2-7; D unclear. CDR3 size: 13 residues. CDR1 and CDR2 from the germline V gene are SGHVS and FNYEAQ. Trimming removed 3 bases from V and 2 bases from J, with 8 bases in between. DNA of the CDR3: TGTGCCAGCAGCTTTAATCCTACCTACGAGCAGTACTTC. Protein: CASSFNPTYEQYF.

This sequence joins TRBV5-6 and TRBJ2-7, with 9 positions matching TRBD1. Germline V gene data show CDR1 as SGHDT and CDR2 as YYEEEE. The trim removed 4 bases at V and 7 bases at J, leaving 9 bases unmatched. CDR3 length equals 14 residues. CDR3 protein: CASSRGTGNLEQYF. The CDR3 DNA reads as TGTGCCAGCAGCCGGGGGACAGGGAACTTGGAGCAGTACTTC.

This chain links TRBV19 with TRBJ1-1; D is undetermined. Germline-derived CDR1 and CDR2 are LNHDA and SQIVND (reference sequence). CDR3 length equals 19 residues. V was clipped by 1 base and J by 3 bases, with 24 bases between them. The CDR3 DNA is TGTGCCAGTAGTATAGTGGTAAGGACTCACGGTGAATCGGACACTGAAGCTTTCTTT. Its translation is CASSIVVRTHGESDTEAFF.

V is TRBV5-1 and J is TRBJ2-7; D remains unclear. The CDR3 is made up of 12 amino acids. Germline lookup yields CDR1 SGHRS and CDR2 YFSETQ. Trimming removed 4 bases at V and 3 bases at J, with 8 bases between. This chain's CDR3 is CASSPDHYEQYF. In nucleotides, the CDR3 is TGCGCCAGCAGCCCCGACCACTACGAGCAGTACTTC.

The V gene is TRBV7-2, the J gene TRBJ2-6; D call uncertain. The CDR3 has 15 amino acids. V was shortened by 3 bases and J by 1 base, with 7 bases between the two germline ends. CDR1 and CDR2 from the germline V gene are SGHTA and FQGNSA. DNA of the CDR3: TGTGCCAGCAGCTTCTCTAGTTCTGGGGCCAACGTCCTGACTTTC. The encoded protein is CASSFSSSGANVLTF.

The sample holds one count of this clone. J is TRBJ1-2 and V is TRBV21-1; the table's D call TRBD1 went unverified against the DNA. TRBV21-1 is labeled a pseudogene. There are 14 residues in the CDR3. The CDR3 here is CASSKEKGNYGYTF. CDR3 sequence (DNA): TGTGCCAGCAGCAAAGAGAAGGGGAACTATGGCTACACCTTC.

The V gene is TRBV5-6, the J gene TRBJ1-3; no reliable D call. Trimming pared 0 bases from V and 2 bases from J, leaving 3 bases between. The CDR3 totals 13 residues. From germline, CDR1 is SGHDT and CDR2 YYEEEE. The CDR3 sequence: CASSLVPGNTIYF. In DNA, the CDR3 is TGTGCCAGCAGCTTGGTACCTGGAAACACCATATATTTT.

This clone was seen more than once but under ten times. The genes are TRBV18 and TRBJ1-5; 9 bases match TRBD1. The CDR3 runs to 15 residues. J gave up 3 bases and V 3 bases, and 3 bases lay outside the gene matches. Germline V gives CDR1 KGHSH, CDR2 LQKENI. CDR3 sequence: CASSPGTGHNQPQHF. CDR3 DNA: TGTGCCAGCTCACCTGGGACAGGGCACAATCAGCCCCAGCATTTT.

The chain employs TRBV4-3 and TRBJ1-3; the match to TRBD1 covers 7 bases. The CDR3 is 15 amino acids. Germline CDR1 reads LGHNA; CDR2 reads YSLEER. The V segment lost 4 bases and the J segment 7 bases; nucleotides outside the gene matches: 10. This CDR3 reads CASSRDRDSFNTIYF. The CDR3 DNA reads TGCGCCAGCAGCCGGGACAGAGACTCGTTCAACACCATATATTTT.

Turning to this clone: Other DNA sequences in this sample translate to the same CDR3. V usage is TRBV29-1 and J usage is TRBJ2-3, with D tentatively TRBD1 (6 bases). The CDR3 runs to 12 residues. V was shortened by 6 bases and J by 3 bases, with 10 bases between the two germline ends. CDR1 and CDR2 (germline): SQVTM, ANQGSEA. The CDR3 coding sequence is TGCAGCGTGGACACAGGGACAGATACGCAGTATTTT. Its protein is CSVDTGTDTQYF.

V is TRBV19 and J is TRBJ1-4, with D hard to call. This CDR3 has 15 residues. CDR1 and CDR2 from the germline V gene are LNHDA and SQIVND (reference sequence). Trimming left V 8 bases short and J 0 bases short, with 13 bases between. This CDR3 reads CASSDGSATNEKLFF. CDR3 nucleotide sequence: TGTGCCAGTTCGGACGGGAGTGCAACTAATGAAAAACTGTTTTTT.

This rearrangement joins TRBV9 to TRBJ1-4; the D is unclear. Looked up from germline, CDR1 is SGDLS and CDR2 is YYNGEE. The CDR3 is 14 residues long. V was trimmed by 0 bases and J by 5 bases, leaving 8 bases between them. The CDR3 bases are TGTGCCAGCAGCGTAGGAGTTAGGAATGAAAAACTGTTTTTT. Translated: CASSVGVRNEKLFF.

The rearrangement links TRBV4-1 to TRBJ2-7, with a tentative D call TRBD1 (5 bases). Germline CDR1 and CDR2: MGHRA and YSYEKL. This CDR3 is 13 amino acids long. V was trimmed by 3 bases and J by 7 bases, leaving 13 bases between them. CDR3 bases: TGCGCCAGCAGCCACGGACACTTGAGGGAGCAGTACTTC. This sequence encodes CASSHGHLREQYF.

The CDR3, as DNA: TGTGCCAGCAGTTACTCGAGGGGGGGGTTCAACAATGAGCAGTTCTTC. Its translation is CASSYSRGGFNNEQFF. The V call is TRBV6-5, the J call TRBJ2-1; D perhaps matches TRBD2 (7 bases). CDR1 is MNHEY, CDR2 SVGAGI, per germline. CDR3 length: 16 amino acids. V was clipped by 0 bases and J by 5 bases, with 14 bases between them.

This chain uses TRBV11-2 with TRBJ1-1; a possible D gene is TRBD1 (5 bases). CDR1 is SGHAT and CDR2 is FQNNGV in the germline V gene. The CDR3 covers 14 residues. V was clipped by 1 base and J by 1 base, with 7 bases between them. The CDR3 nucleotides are TGTGCCAGCAGCTTAGGGGGGAAGAACACTGAAGCTTTCTTT. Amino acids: CASSLGGKNTEAFF. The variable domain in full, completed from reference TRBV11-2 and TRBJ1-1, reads EAGVAQSPRYKIIEKRQSVAFWCNPISGHATLYWYQQILGQGPKLLIQFQNNGVVDDSQLPKDRFSAERLKGVDSTLKIQPAKLEDSAVYLCASSLGGKNTEAFFGQGTRLTVV.

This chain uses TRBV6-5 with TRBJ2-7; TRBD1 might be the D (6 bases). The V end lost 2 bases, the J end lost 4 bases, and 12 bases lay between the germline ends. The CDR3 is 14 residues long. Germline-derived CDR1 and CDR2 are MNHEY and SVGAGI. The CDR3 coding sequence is TGTGCCAGCAGTTACGCAGGGGTAGGTTACGAGCAGTACTTC. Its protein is CASSYAGVGYEQYF.

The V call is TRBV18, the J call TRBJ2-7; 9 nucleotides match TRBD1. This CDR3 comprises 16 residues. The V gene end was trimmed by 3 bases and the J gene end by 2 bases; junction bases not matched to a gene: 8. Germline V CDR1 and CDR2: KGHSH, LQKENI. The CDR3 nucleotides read TGTGCCAGCTCACCTTTAAGGGACAGGGAACCCTACGAGCAGTACTTC. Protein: CASSPLRDREPYEQYF.

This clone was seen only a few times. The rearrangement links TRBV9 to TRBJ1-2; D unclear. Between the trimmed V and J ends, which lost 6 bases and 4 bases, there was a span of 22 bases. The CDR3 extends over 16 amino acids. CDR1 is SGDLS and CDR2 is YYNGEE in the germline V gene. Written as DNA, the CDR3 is TGTGCCAGCACTACATTTTCGAGGTCAGGAGTCTATGGCTACACCTTC. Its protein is CASTTFSRSGVYGYTF.

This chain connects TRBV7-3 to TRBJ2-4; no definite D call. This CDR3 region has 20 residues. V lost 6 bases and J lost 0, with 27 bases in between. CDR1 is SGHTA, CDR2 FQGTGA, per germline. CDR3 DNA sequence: TGTGCCAGCAGAGCTTACCAGCCTCCGTGGAATGCTCGAGCCAAAAACATTCAGTACTTC. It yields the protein CASRAYQPPWNARAKNIQYF.

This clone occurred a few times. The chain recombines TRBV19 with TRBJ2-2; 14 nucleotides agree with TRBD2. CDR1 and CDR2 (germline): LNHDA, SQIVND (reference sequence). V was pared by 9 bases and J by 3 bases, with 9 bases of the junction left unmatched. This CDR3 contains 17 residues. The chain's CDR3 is CASTPGLAGVYTGELFF. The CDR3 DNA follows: TGTGCCAGCACTCCGGGACTAGCGGGGGTTTACACCGGGGAGCTGTTTTTT. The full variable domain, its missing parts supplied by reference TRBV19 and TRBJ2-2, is DGGITQSPKYLFRKEGQNVTLSCEQNLNHDAMYWYRQDPGQGLRLIYYSQIVNDFQKGDIAEGYSVSREKKESFPLTVTSAQKNPTAFYLCASTPGLAGVYTGELFFGEGSRLTVL.

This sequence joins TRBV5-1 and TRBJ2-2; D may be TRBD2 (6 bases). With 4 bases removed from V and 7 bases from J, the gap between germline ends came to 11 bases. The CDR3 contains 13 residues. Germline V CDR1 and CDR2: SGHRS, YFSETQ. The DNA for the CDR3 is TGCGCCAGCAGCCACTGGGGAGGCGGGGAGCTGTTTTTT. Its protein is CASSHWGGGELFF.

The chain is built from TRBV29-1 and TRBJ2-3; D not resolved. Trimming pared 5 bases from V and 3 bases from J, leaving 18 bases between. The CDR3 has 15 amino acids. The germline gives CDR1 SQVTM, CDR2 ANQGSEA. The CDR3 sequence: CSVLYRTPGTDTQYF. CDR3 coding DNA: TGCAGCGTTTTGTACCGGACCCCAGGAACAGATACGCAGTATTTT.

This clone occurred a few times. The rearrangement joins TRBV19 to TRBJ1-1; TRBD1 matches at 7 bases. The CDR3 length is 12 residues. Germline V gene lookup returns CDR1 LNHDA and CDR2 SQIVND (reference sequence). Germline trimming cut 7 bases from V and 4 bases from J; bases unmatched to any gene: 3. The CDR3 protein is CASTYRGTEAFF. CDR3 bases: TGTGCCAGTACTTACAGGGGCACTGAAGCTTTCTTT.

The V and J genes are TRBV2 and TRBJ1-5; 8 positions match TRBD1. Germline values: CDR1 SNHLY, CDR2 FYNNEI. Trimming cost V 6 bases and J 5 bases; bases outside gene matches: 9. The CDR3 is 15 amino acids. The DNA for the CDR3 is TGTGCCAGCAGCTACCGGGACAGGAAAGATCAGCCCCAGCATTTT. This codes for CASSYRDRKDQPQHF.

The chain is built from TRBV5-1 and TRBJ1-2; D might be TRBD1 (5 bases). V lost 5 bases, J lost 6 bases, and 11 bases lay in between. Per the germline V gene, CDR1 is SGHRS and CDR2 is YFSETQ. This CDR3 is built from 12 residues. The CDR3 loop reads CASRAGYDGYTF. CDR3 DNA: TGCGCCAGCAGAGCAGGGTACGATGGCTACACCTTC. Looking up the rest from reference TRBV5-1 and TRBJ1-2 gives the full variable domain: KAGVTQTPRYLIKTRGQQVTLSCSPISGHRSVSWYQQTPGQGLQFLFEYFSETQRNKGNFPGRFSGRQFSNSRSEMNVSTLELGDSALYLCASRAGYDGYTFGSGTRLTVV.